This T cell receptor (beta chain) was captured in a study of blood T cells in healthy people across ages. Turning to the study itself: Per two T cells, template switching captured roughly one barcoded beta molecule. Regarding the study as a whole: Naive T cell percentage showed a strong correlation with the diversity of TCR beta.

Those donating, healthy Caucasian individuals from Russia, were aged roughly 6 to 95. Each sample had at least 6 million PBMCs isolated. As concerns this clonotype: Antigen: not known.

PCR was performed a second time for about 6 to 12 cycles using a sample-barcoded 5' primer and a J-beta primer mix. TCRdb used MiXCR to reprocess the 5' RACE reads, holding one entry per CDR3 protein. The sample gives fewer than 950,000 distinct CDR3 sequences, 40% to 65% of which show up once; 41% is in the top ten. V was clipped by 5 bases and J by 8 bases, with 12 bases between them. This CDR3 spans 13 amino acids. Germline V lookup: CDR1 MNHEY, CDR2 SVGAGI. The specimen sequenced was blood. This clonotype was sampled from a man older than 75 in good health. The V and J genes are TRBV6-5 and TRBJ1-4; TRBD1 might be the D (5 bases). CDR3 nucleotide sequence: TGTGCCAGCAGTGAGGGGTATTCGGAAAAACTGTTTTTT. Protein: CASSEGYSEKLFF.